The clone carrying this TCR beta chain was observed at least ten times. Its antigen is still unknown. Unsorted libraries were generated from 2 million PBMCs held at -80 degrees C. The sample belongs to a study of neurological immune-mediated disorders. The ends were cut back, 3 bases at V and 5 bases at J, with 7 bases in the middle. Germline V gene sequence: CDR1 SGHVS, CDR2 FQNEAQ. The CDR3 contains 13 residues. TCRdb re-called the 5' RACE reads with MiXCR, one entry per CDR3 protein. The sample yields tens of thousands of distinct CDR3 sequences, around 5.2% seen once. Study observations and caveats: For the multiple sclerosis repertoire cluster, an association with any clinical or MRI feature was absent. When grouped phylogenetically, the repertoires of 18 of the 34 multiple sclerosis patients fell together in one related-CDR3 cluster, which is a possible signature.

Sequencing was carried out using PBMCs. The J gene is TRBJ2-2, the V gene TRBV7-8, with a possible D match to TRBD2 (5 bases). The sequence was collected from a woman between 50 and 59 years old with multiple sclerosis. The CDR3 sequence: CASSFRETGELFF. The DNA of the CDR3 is TGTGCCAGCAGCTTCCGGGAAACCGGGGAGCTGTTTTTT.